Sequencing of this T cell receptor beta chain was carried out in a study of CD8 T cells in ankylosing spondylitis. Study-wide results and limits: Before this, some motif variants had been reported in reactive arthritis synovial fluid and blood. One TCR beta motif, made up of roughly eight highly homologous variants, appeared characteristic of ankylosing spondylitis blood. Clones linked with disease were CD8+ and fairly uncommon in the peripheral blood.

Germline-derived CDR1 and CDR2 are SEHNR and FQNEAQ (reference sequence). There are 12 residues in the CDR3. Trimming removed 5 bases at V and 11 bases at J, with 14 bases between. In making TCR beta libraries, quantitative 5'-RACE with molecular barcodes was used. MiXCR, applied by TCRdb to the 5' RACE reads, yields one record per CDR3 protein. The sample yields 800,000 to 900,000 distinct CDR3 sequences, about 11% seen once. This clonotype was counted between two and nine times. Its antigen is unknown. The specimen sequenced was blood, either unsorted or a sorted T cell fraction (not recorded which). The clonotype was recovered from a male donor with ankylosing spondylitis. The chain has TRBV7-9 and TRBJ2-3; D unclear. CDR3 nucleotides: TGTGCCAGCAGCCTACCCAGAAATTTGCAGTATTTT. Translating it yields CASSLPRNLQYF.